This TCR beta chain comes out of a study of PD-1 blockade in classical Hodgkin lymphoma. Overall study context: Each patient was given nivolumab 3 mg/kg through a vein every 2 weeks.

All trial patients relapsed after autologous stem cell transplantation. Classification of best responses gave complete response, partial response or progressive disease. This CDR3 spans 14 amino acids. V gave up 1 base and J gave up 4 bases, with 10 bases separating them. The germline V gene encodes CDR1 SNHLY and CDR2 FYNNEI. Data came from immunoSEQ multiplex PCR; TCRdb stores just in-frame clones and leaves some out. The sample includes 75,000 to 100,000 clones, 75% to 85% of them seen just once. The receptor was isolated from a human donor with classical Hodgkin lymphoma. V gene TRBV2 combines with J gene TRBJ1-2; D gene ambiguous. Sequences were derived from peripheral blood mononuclear cells (PBMCs), sampled before the second cycle of nivolumab. The CDR3 spells CASSEGNSLYGYTF. The CDR3 DNA follows: TGTGCCAGCAGTGAAGGGAACAGTCTCTATGGCTACACCTTC.